These 10 T cell receptor beta chains came from one sample sequenced in a study of T cell responses to AZD1222 COVID-19 vaccine. Sequenced by immunoSEQ multiplex PCR; TCRdb stores in-frame clones only, minus some. Here the sample spans 120,000 to 150,000 clones, over 85% being singletons. This specimen consisted of peripheral blood, obtained 28 days after the second AZD1222 dose. These receptors were taken from an adult who received the AZD1222 COVID-19 vaccine.

This chain links TRBV10-3 with TRBJ1-5, with a tentative D call TRBD1 (5 bases). Germline V gene lookup returns CDR1 ENHRY and CDR2 SYGVKD. Trimming left V 0 bases short and J 4 bases short, with 16 bases between. The CDR3 has 17 amino acids. CDR3 residues: CAISESFGADLNQPQHF. CDR3 DNA sequence: TGTGCCATCAGTGAGTCGTTTGGGGCCGATCTTAATCAGCCCCAGCATTTT.

In DNA, the CDR3 is TGTGCCAGCAGCTTAGCGGGCACTGAAGCTTTCTTT. Protein product: CASSLAGTEAFF. The chain links TRBV7-2 to TRBJ1-1; D gene uncertain. Germline values: CDR1 SGHTA, CDR2 FQGNSA. The ends were cut back, 0 bases at V and 4 bases at J, with 3 bases in the middle. The CDR3 consists of 12 residues.

The rearrangement joins TRBV7-9 to TRBJ2-1, with a possible D match to TRBD2 (5 bases). V was pared by 0 bases and J by 9 bases, with 12 bases between. Germline V gene data show CDR1 as SEHNR and CDR2 as FQNEAQ (reference sequence). The CDR3 runs 14 residues. CDR3 loop: CASSLATGKAEQFF. In DNA, the CDR3 is TGTGCCAGCAGCTTAGCGACCGGGAAAGCTGAGCAGTTCTTC.

The rearrangement uses TRBV6-2 or TRBV6-3 and TRBJ1-2; D unresolved. The ends were cut back, 4 bases at V and 4 bases at J, with 10 bases in the middle. The CDR3 consists of 13 residues. Per germline, CDR1 MNHEY and CDR2 SVGEGT. The CDR3: CASSSRVGYGYTF. The CDR3 DNA sequence: TGTGCCAGCAGTTCCCGTGTTGGCTATGGCTACACCTTC.

The chain's CDR3 is CASTGGGREKLFF. The CDR3 DNA follows: TGTGCCAGCACCGGGGGGGGTCGTGAAAAACTGTTTTTT. The chain employs TRBV6-5 and TRBJ1-4, with D possibly matching TRBD1 (5 bases). The CDR3 consists of 13 residues. V lost 7 bases, J lost 7 bases, and 13 bases lay in between. CDR1 is MNHEY, CDR2 SVGAGI, per germline.

The chain uses TRBV6-5 and TRBJ1-2; the match to TRBD1 covers 11 bases. The length of the CDR3 is 15 residues. Germline-derived CDR1 and CDR2 are MNHEY and SVGAGI. Losses at the gene ends were 6 bases for V and 5 bases for J; bases not matched to a gene: 8. This CDR3 reads CASSPGTGGWYGYTF. Written as DNA, the CDR3 is TGTGCCAGCAGCCCCGGGACAGGGGGATGGTATGGCTACACCTTC.

The rearrangement uses TRBV19 and TRBJ2-5; possibly TRBD1 for D (6 bases). The CDR3 length is 16 residues. Trimming shortened V by 1 base and J by 5 bases, and 17 bases separated the two germline ends. Germline CDR1 reads LNHDA; CDR2 reads SQIVND (reference sequence). The CDR3 sequence: CASSIVTTTGRETQYF. CDR3 bases: TGTGCCAGTAGTATAGTGACCACGACAGGCCGGGAGACCCAGTACTTC.

The V call is TRBV14, the J call TRBJ1-4; 7 nucleotides agree with TRBD1. Germline V CDR1 and CDR2: SGHDN, FVKESK. Trimming cost V 4 bases and J 3 bases; bases outside gene matches: 8. This CDR3 spans 16 amino acids. The CDR3 nucleotides are TGTGCCAGCAGCCCCCCGAAGACAGGGTCTAATGAAAAACTGTTTTTT. Amino acid sequence: CASSPPKTGSNEKLFF.

The chain recombines TRBV5-4 with TRBJ2-3, with D possibly matching TRBD1 (6 bases). Germline-derived CDR1 and CDR2 are SGHNT and YYREEE (reference sequence). Trimming left V 2 bases short and J 1 base short, with 11 bases between. The CDR3 runs to 15 residues. This chain's CDR3 is CASSFFEGGTDTQYF. The DNA for the CDR3 is TGTGCCAGCAGCTTTTTTGAGGGGGGCACAGATACGCAGTATTTT.

The rearrangement links TRBV18 to TRBJ1-1; D gene uncertain. The germline V gene has CDR1 KGHSH and CDR2 LQKENI. The CDR3 has 16 amino acids. The ends were cut back, 3 bases at V and 1 base at J, with 15 bases in the middle. The CDR3 DNA sequence: TGTGCCAGCTCACCGTCCGGGTGGCAGAAGAACACTGAAGCTTTCTTT. It encodes CASSPSGWQKNTEAFF.